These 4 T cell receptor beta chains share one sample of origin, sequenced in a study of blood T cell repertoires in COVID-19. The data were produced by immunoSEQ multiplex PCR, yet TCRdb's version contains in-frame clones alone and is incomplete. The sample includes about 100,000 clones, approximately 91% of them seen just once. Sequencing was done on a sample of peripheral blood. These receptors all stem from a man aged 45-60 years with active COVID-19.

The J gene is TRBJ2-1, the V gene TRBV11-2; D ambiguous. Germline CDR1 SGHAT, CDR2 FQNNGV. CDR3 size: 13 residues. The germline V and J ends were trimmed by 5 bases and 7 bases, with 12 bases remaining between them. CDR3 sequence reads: CASSPLSENEQFF. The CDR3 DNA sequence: TGTGCCAGCAGCCCTTTGTCGGAGAATGAGCAGTTCTTC.

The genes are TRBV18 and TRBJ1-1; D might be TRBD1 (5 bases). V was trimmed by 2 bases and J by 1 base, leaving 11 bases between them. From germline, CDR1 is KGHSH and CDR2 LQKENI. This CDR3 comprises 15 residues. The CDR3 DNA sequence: TGTGCCAGCTCACCAGCGACAGTGGGGAACACTGAAGCTTTCTTT. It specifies CASSPATVGNTEAFF. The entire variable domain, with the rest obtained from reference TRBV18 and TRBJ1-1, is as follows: NAGVMQNPRHLVRRRGQEARLRCSPMKGHSHVYWYRQLPEEGLKFMVYLQKENIIDESGMPKERFSAEFPKEGPSILRIQQVVRGDSAAYFCASSPATVGNTEAFFGQGTRLTVV.

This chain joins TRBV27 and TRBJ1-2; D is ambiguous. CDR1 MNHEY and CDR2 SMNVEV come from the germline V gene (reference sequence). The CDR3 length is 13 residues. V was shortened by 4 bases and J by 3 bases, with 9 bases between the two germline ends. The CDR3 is CASSSDTYYGYTF. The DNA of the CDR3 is TGTGCCAGCAGTTCCGACACTTACTATGGCTACACCTTC.

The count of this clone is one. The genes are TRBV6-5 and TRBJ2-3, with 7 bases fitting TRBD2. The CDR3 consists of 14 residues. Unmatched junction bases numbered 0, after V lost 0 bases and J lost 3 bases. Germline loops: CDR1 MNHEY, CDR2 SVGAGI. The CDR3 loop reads CASSYSRGTDTQYF. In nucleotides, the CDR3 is TGTGCCAGCAGTTACTCGCGGGGGACAGATACGCAGTATTTT.